The clone carrying this TCR beta chain came up many times. The TCR library protocol attached unique molecular identifiers to the individual cDNA molecules. TCRdb re-called the 5' RACE reads with MiXCR, one entry per CDR3 protein. The sample contains under 35,000 distinct CDR3 sequences, 2.9% of which appear only once. The sample belongs to a study of early T cells in non-severe SARS-CoV-2 infection. Study details: Chains from this unsorted whole-blood bulk RNA could not be paired.

Germline values: CDR1 SGHNT, CDR2 YYREEE (reference sequence). V lost 4 bases to trimming and J lost 5 bases; unmatched junction nucleotides: 5. The CDR3 loop spans 14 amino acids. Input material: whole blood. The TCR sequence derives from an adult who was a healthcare worker with PCR-confirmed SARS-CoV-2 infection or an uninfected control (not recorded which). The chain is built from TRBV5-4 and TRBJ2-1, with 8 bases fitting TRBD1. The CDR3 nucleotides read TGTGCCAGCAGCCAACAGACAGGGGACAATGAGCAGTTCTTC. Amino acids: CASSQQTGDNEQFF.